The clone carrying this TCR beta chain appeared a single time. What it binds is not known. Other DNA sequences of this sample code for an identical CDR3. The primer mix had 60 Vbeta and 13 Jbeta primers. The assay was immunoSEQ multiplex PCR, and TCRdb's table has in-frame clones only and misses some. The data show about 160,000 clones, roughly 82% seen once. The sample comes from a study of cytomegalovirus exposure and HLA in healthy donors. Study findings and constraints: CMV serostatus was the sole immune exposure data available. Researchers reportedly found TCR beta sequences accurately predicted most subjects' HLA-A and HLA-B alleles.

Donors counted as nominally healthy when sampled, yet unrecorded immune exposures were likely. CDR1 and CDR2 (germline): MNHEY, SVGAGI. CDR3 length equals 14 residues. Trimming took 0 bases from V and 8 from J, leaving 10 bases between them. The sequence was obtained from a man aged 50-59 years in good health and CMV-seropositive. Specimen: PBMCs. The chain is built from TRBV6-5 and TRBJ2-2; D is uncertain. CDR3 in amino acids: CASSYSRSGGELFF. In DNA, the CDR3 is TGTGCCAGCAGTTACTCGAGATCAGGAGGGGAGCTGTTTTTT.